This T cell receptor (beta chain) was obtained from a study of post-analysis software for immune sequencing data. Study details: Recorded disease courses covered relapsing-remitting, secondary progressive and progressive-relapsing multiple sclerosis. Some patients had no subtype annotation. General study points: Compared with controls, patients had more of about five TRBV segments, including TRBV5-6, TRBV5-1 and TRBV20-1. With F measure, samples from one preparation batch clustered together strongly.

Unique molecular identifiers tagged the TCR beta cDNA libraries. T cells numbering roughly 1 to 10 million gave rise to about 490,000 cDNA molecules. TCRdb reprocessed the PCR reads via MiXCR and lists one record per CDR3 protein. The repertoire holds some 700,000 distinct CDR3 sequences, with around 64% as singletons. J was trimmed by 7 bases and V by 4 bases; bases with no gene match: 7. CDR1 is MNHEY, CDR2 SVGEGT, per germline. This CDR3 is 15 amino acids long. This clonotype was detected only a few times. What it binds is not known. The TCR was taken from a girl aged 2-10 years with multiple sclerosis. Sequenced material: blood. V gene TRBV6-2 or TRBV6-3 combines with J gene TRBJ2-1; 10 bases map to TRBD1. As DNA, the CDR3 is TGTGCCAGCAGTTCGACAGGGGGCTCATCTAATGAGCAGTTCTTC. It is translated as CASSSTGGSSNEQFF.